The present entry profiles one TCR beta chain with its context. The source of the sample is a study of cytomegalovirus exposure and HLA in healthy donors. Deletions cut 2 bases from V and 4 bases from J, with 15 bases between. Germline V gives CDR1 SEHNR, CDR2 FQNEAQ (reference sequence). There are 16 residues in the CDR3. The PCR used 60 Vbeta and 13 Jbeta primers. Profiled with immunoSEQ multiplex PCR; TCRdb holds only in-frame clones, not every one. The repertoire holds 100,000 to 150,000 clones, with 77% as singletons. V is TRBV7-9 and J is TRBJ2-1; D ambiguous. The sequenced sample consisted of PBMCs. This clonotype was obtained from a male donor in good health and CMV-seropositive. The CDR3 protein is CASSLNLAARYNEQFF. For the CDR3, the DNA is TGTGCCAGCAGCTTAAACCTGGCGGCTAGGTACAATGAGCAGTTCTTC.